These 22 T cell receptor beta chains came from one sample sequenced in a study of cytomegalovirus exposure and HLA in healthy donors (dated by TCRdb to about 2017). Library preparation employed the immunoSEQ multiplex PCR assay. The multiplex PCR relied on a mix of 60 forward primers for TCR Vbeta segments and 13 reverse primers for TCR Jbeta segments. The table comes from immuneACCESS by way of TCRdb, which keeps in-frame sequences with V and J called. Part of the clones is missing from these tables; in studies checked, under half for an unresolved V gene and the rest for unknown reasons. This sample gives 200,000 or so clones in total; more than 75% of them show up just once. The biggest ten clones account for 1.3% of the sample. The sequencing input was PBMCs. The receptors here all came from a man aged 25 to 45 in good health and CMV-seronegative.

The CDR3 region is CASSLGRGRGNSPLHF. The CDR3, as DNA: TGTGCCAGCAGTTTGGGGCGGGGACGGGGAAATTCACCCCTCCACTTT. The chain combines TRBV27 with TRBJ1-6; D might be TRBD1 (5 bases). V lost 3 bases and J lost 7, with 16 bases in between. CDR3 length equals 16 residues. Looked up from germline, CDR1 is MNHEY and CDR2 is SMNVEV (reference sequence).

The chain joins TRBV5-1 to TRBJ2-5; TRBD1 aligns across 8 bases. V lost 3 bases to trimming and J lost 4 bases; unmatched junction nucleotides: 8. The CDR3 runs to 15 residues. The germline CDR1 and CDR2 sequences are SGHRS and YFSETQ. CDR3 loop: CASSWIQGTGETQYF. The CDR3 DNA reads as TGCGCCAGCAGCTGGATACAGGGGACAGGAGAGACCCAGTACTTC.

This clone appeared a single time. CDR3 sequence reads: CASSEITGPNQPQHF. The CDR3 DNA reads as TGTGCCAGCAGTGAGATAACAGGGCCCAATCAGCCCCAGCATTTT. This sequence joins TRBV6-1 and TRBJ1-5; weak D call: TRBD1 (6 bases). Germline-derived CDR1 and CDR2 are MNHNS and SASEGT. V lost 3 bases and J 3 bases, leaving 12 bases between the germline ends. CDR3 length: 15 amino acids.

The rearrangement joins TRBV5-1 to TRBJ2-7; D is possibly TRBD2 (6 bases). Trimming shortened V by 2 bases and J by 6 bases, and 12 bases separated the two germline ends. This CDR3 is built from 13 residues. The V gene's germline CDR1 is SGHRS and CDR2 YFSETQ. CDR3 coding DNA: TGCGCCAGCAGCTTAGAGGGACTCTCCGAGCAGTACTTC. This codes for CASSLEGLSEQYF. Using reference TRBV5-1 and TRBJ2-7 for the parts outside the CDR3, the full variable domain is KAGVTQTPRYLIKTRGQQVTLSCSPISGHRSVSWYQQTPGQGLQFLFEYFSETQRNKGNFPGRFSGRQFSNSRSEMNVSTLELGDSALYLCASSLEGLSEQYFGPGTRLTVT.

Concerning this clone itself: Other DNA sequences in the sample encode the same CDR3. The chain carries TRBV27 and TRBJ2-1, with 8 bases aligning to TRBD2. The CDR3 has 15 residues. J lost 2 bases, V lost 2 bases, and 2 bases had no gene match. Per germline, CDR1 MNHEY and CDR2 SMNVEV (reference sequence). Here the CDR3 reads CASSLAGGPYNEQFF. The CDR3 DNA is TGTGCCAGCAGTTTAGCGGGGGGTCCCTACAATGAGCAGTTCTTC.

The chain combines TRBV5-4 with TRBJ2-4; TRBD2 aligns across 10 bases. The germline V gene encodes CDR1 SGHNT and CDR2 YYREEE (reference sequence). The trim removed 5 bases at V and 5 bases at J, leaving 10 bases unmatched. CDR3 length: 16 residues. The CDR3 reads CASRRLGLAGENIQYF. CDR3 coding DNA: TGTGCCAGCAGGAGGCTTGGCCTAGCGGGGGAAAACATTCAGTACTTC.

The chain is built from TRBV27 and TRBJ2-1; 14 bases align to TRBD2. Looked up from germline, CDR1 is MNHEY and CDR2 is SMNVEV (reference sequence). The CDR3 sequence is 15 residues long. V gave up 3 bases and J gave up 9 bases; unmatched junction bases: 4. CDR3 nucleotide sequence: TGTGCCAGCAGTTTCGGGACTAGCGGGAGCTTTGAGCAGTTCTTC. Its translation: CASSFGTSGSFEQFF.

This clone was seen a handful of times. The chain recombines TRBV28 with TRBJ1-4, with 7 bases identical to TRBD1. Germline loops: CDR1 MDHEN, CDR2 SYDVKM. With V trimmed by 7 bases and J by 4 bases, 9 bases remained unmatched. The CDR3 is 15 residues long. CDR3 in amino acids: CASTDPGQINEKLFF. The DNA of the CDR3 is TGTGCCAGCACGGATCCGGGACAGATTAATGAAAAACTGTTTTTT.

This sequence joins TRBV6-5 and TRBJ1-2, with D unresolved. Germline V lookup: CDR1 MNHEY, CDR2 SVGAGI. Trimming left V 8 bases short and J 8 bases short, with 15 bases between. The CDR3 covers 12 residues. CDR3 sequence reads: CASDTSRGGYTF. CDR3 nucleotides: TGTGCCAGCGATACATCCCGAGGGGGCTACACCTTC.

The DNA for the CDR3 is TGTGCCAGCAGCTTAGAGACAGGATTCAATCAGCCCCAGCATTTT. It encodes CASSLETGFNQPQHF. This chain uses TRBV7-2 with TRBJ1-5, with a possible D match to TRBD1 (6 bases). The germline V gene encodes CDR1 SGHTA and CDR2 FQGNSA. The CDR3 runs to 15 residues. V was clipped by 1 base and J by 3 bases, with 10 bases between them.

The gene calls are TRBV13 and TRBJ2-2; 10 positions match TRBD2. Germline V gene data show CDR1 as PRHDT and CDR2 as FYEKMQ (reference sequence). V shed 0 bases, J shed 7 bases, and the junction held 8 bases outside the gene matches. This CDR3 is built from 17 residues. CDR3 bases: TGTGCCAGCAGCTTAGGGCTAGCGGGAGTGTTTGACGGGGAGCTGTTTTTT. As protein: CASSLGLAGVFDGELFF.

As DNA, the CDR3 is TGCGCCAGCCCCCCGCCGGGACAGGGGGATTCGGGAAACACCGGGGAGCTGTTTTTT. Translated: CASPPPGQGDSGNTGELFF. V gene TRBV5-1 combines with J gene TRBJ2-2; 11 nucleotides agree with TRBD1. The ends lost 7 bases at V and 2 bases at J; junction bases unmatched: 16. From germline, CDR1 is SGHRS and CDR2 YFSETQ. This CDR3 is built from 19 residues.

This clone has just a few counts. V is TRBV13 and J is TRBJ2-1; D uncertain. CDR3 length: 11 amino acids. CDR1 and CDR2 (germline): PRHDT, FYEKMQ (reference sequence). Trimming stripped 7 bases from V and 7 bases from J, with 8 bases between. DNA for the CDR3: TGTGCCAGCATTGAGGCAAATGAGCAGTTCTTC. Residues: CASIEANEQFF.

The chain is built from TRBV23-1 and TRBJ2-5; D remains unclear. TRBV23-1 is identified as an open reading frame with a role that is uncertain. The CDR3 length is 13 residues. Between the trimmed V and J ends, which lost 1 base and 2 bases, there was a span of 5 bases. The CDR3 DNA sequence: TGCGCCAGCAGTCAATACACACAAGAGACCCAGTACTTC. It encodes CASSQYTQETQYF.

This chain uses TRBV7-6 with TRBJ2-2, with TRBD1 identical over 8 bases. The CDR3 has 14 amino acids. CDR1 and CDR2 from the germline V gene are SGHVS and FNYEAQ. The V and J ends lost 6 bases and 6 bases, in that order; junction bases with no gene match: 6. CDR3 protein: CASSHTGGPGELFF. In nucleotides, the CDR3 is TGTGCCAGCAGTCATACAGGGGGACCCGGGGAGCTGTTTTTT.

Note on this clone: Different DNA sequences within this sample yield the same CDR3. The CDR3 region is CASSIRGGGYTF. Here the CDR3 DNA reads TGTGCCAGTAGTATACGAGGGGGAGGCTACACCTTC. The chain has TRBV19 and TRBJ1-2; D is possibly TRBD1 (6 bases). This CDR3 has 12 amino acids. Trimming left V 2 bases short and J 8 bases short, with 9 bases between. Germline-derived CDR1 and CDR2 are LNHDA and SQIVND (reference sequence).

This rearrangement joins TRBV4-1 to TRBJ1-5, with no clear D. Trimming left V 0 bases short and J 8 bases short, with 8 bases between. CDR1 is MGHRA and CDR2 is YSYEKL in the germline V gene. The CDR3 contains 13 residues. CDR3 region: CASSQEGSKPQHF. The CDR3 DNA is TGCGCCAGCAGCCAAGAAGGGAGTAAGCCCCAGCATTTT.

The rearrangement joins TRBV18 to TRBJ1-4; no firm D call. The V end was cut by 2 bases, the J end by 5 bases, with 18 bases between. CDR1 and CDR2 (germline): KGHSH, LQKENI. The CDR3 loop spans 17 amino acids. The CDR3 region is CASSPGRGSAQNEKLFF. The CDR3 coding sequence is TGTGCCAGCTCACCAGGTAGAGGATCAGCCCAAAATGAAAAACTGTTTTTT.

This clone was seen once. This chain uses TRBV7-2 with TRBJ2-7; TRBD2 aligns across 9 bases. The junction had 6 bases not matched to a gene; V was cut back by 2 bases and J by 1 base. Germline V gene data show CDR1 as SGHTA and CDR2 as FQGNSA. There are 16 residues in the CDR3. Here the CDR3 DNA reads TGTGCCAGCAGCTTAAAGGTAGCGGGAGTGTCCTACGAGCAGTACTTC. Its translation is CASSLKVAGVSYEQYF.

The chain carries TRBV7-2 and TRBJ1-2; 10 nucleotides line up with TRBD1. CDR1 and CDR2 (germline): SGHTA, FQGNSA. Trimming took 5 bases from V and 3 from J; bases not matched to a gene: 6. There are 15 residues in the CDR3. In DNA form, the CDR3 reads TGTGCCAGCAGCCTGACAGGGGGCACTTACTATGGCTACACCTTC. Its protein product is CASSLTGGTYYGYTF.

The chain uses TRBV4-1 and TRBJ1-2, with D unresolved. Trimming cost V 5 bases and J 5 bases, with 12 bases left between them. There are 13 residues in the CDR3. Germline V gives CDR1 MGHRA, CDR2 YSYEKL. In DNA form, the CDR3 reads TGCGCCAGCAGCGGGCCGGCGGGGTATGGCTACACCTTC. This codes for CASSGPAGYGYTF.

This chain joins TRBV19 and TRBJ2-3; 9 nucleotides align to TRBD1. Germline values: CDR1 LNHDA, CDR2 SQIVND (reference sequence). CDR3 length: 17 amino acids. The junction had 12 bases not matched to a gene; V was cut back by 4 bases and J by 4 bases. CDR3 DNA: TGTGCCAGTAGTACCTGGACAGGGGTGGGCTCTCCAGATACGCAGTATTTT. Translated: CASSTWTGVGSPDTQYF.